The 30 T cell receptor beta chains presented below share a single source sample, sequenced in a study of CD4 T cells in relation to SARS-CoV-2 and coronaviruses. Their antigens are not known. Sequencing was performed with immunoSEQ multiplex PCR; in TCRdb, only in-frame clones are kept and a portion is missing. The sample holds tens of thousands of clones, just over 75% seen once. The specimen sequenced was memory CD4+ T cells from PBMCs, cultured in vitro. The receptors were sampled from an adult with COVID-19.

The V and J genes are TRBV6-5 and TRBJ1-1, with D perhaps matching TRBD1 (6 bases). Trimming stripped 5 bases from V and 2 bases from J, with 15 bases between. The CDR3 is 15 residues long. Per the germline V gene, CDR1 is MNHEY and CDR2 is SVGAGI. The CDR3 DNA follows: TGTGCCAGCAGTCCTCGGGGCAGGGGTAACACTGAAGCTTTCTTT. Protein product: CASSPRGRGNTEAFF.

The gene calls are TRBV5-1 and TRBJ2-5; possibly TRBD1 for D (5 bases). This CDR3 spans 16 amino acids. Trimming took 0 bases from V and 5 from J, leaving 17 bases between them. The germline V gene has CDR1 SGHRS and CDR2 YFSETQ. CDR3 region: CASSLGQGFSVETQYF. The DNA for the CDR3 is TGCGCCAGCAGCTTGGGGCAGGGATTTAGTGTGGAGACCCAGTACTTC.

The genes are TRBV6-1 and TRBJ2-7; no firm D call. The CDR3 loop spans 15 amino acids. Germline V gene lookup returns CDR1 MNHNS and CDR2 SASEGT. V was clipped by 1 base and J by 0 bases, with 10 bases between them. The chain's CDR3 is CASSEGIDPSYEQYF. The CDR3 DNA reads as TGTGCCAGCAGTGAAGGAATCGACCCCTCCTACGAGCAGTACTTC.

The chain carries TRBV5-4 and TRBJ2-3; 12 positions agree with TRBD2. Trimming at V came to 1 base and at J to 0 bases, leaving 3 bases not matched to a gene. Germline V gene sequence: CDR1 SGHNT, CDR2 YYREEE (reference sequence). The CDR3 spans 17 residues. This CDR3 is CASSLLGLAGSTDTQYF. The CDR3 DNA sequence: TGTGCCAGCAGCTTGCTTGGACTAGCGGGAAGCACAGATACGCAGTATTTT.

This sequence joins TRBV5-1 and TRBJ2-1, with TRBD2 as a possible D gene (7 bases). The length of the CDR3 is 15 residues. V lost 3 bases and J 9 bases, leaving 19 bases between the germline ends. From germline, CDR1 is SGHRS and CDR2 YFSETQ. CDR3 in DNA: TGCGCCAGCAGCTGGGGTGGTGGGGGGGCGGCTGAGCAGTTCTTC. Protein: CASSWGGGGAAEQFF.

This clone was recorded once. The rearrangement links TRBV7-2 to TRBJ2-7; D gene uncertain. V was shortened by 2 bases and J by 3 bases, with 8 bases between the two germline ends. Germline CDR1 reads SGHTA; CDR2 reads FQGNSA. The CDR3 contains 13 residues. CDR3 DNA sequence: TGTGCCAGCAGCTTAAGTTTTGACTACGAGCAGTACTTC. It yields the protein CASSLSFDYEQYF.

This rearrangement joins TRBV20-1 to TRBJ2-7; perhaps TRBD2 as D (5 bases). V gave up 6 bases and J gave up 6 bases, with 12 bases separating them. Germline CDR1 is DFQATT and CDR2 is SNEGSKA (reference sequence). This CDR3 has 11 amino acids. The CDR3 DNA follows: TGCAGTGCCCCCTGGGAGTCCGAGCAGTACTTC. Its translation is CSAPWESEQYF.

This clone came up a few times. V gene TRBV4-1 combines with J gene TRBJ1-2; no reliable D call. The germline V gene has CDR1 MGHRA and CDR2 YSYEKL. Trimming left V 0 bases short and J 4 bases short, with 15 bases between. The CDR3 contains 16 residues. DNA for the CDR3: TGCGCCAGCAGCCAAGAAACATCTTATAAGTTCTATGGCTACACCTTC. It yields the protein CASSQETSYKFYGYTF.

V is TRBV28 and J is TRBJ2-7; D is perhaps TRBD1 or TRBD2 (6 bases each). The CDR3 has 16 amino acids. V was clipped by 3 bases and J by 2 bases, with 17 bases between them. Germline CDR1 and CDR2: MDHEN and SYDVKM. CDR3 nucleotide sequence: TGTGCCAGCAGTTTGCCCCCTAGGGGGGTCACCTACGAGCAGTACTTC. Protein: CASSLPPRGVTYEQYF. Combining the CDR3 with reference TRBV28 and TRBJ2-7 gives the whole variable domain DVKVTQSSRYLVKRTGEKVFLECVQDMDHENMFWYRQDPGLGLRLIYFSYDVKMKEKGDIPEGYSVSREKKERFSLILESASTNQTSMYLCASSLPPRGVTYEQYFGPGTRLTVT.

This clone has just a few counts. V and J are TRBV28 and TRBJ1-6; TRBD1 might be the D (6 bases). CDR3 length: 14 residues. Germline values: CDR1 MDHEN, CDR2 SYDVKM. V lost 6 bases and J lost 5, with 11 bases in between. The CDR3, as DNA: TGTGCCAGCAGCCAGGGGCGGAATAATTCACCCCTCCACTTT. Translated, it gives CASSQGRNNSPLHF.

The CDR3 DNA reads as TGTGCCAGCAGCTTAGGTGGGACAGGGGGCCAAAATGAGCAGTTCTTC. Its protein product is CASSLGGTGGQNEQFF. The chain couples TRBV11-2 to TRBJ2-1; 12 bases align to TRBD1. Germline lookup yields CDR1 SGHAT and CDR2 FQNNGV. The junction had 5 bases not matched to a gene; V was cut back by 1 base and J by 7 bases. The length of the CDR3 is 16 residues.

The V gene is TRBV7-3, the J gene TRBJ2-5; possibly TRBD1 or TRBD2 for D (5 bases each). The V end was cut by 1 base, the J end by 2 bases, with 23 bases between. The CDR3 covers 19 residues. Germline assignment: CDR1 SGHTA and CDR2 FQGTGA. The CDR3 DNA reads as TGTGCCAGCAGCTTAATTTCAAGGGACCAAGGGGCGGTACAAGAGACCCAGTACTTC. Amino acids: CASSLISRDQGAVQETQYF.

This clone showed up just once. The chain combines TRBV15 with TRBJ2-7; no firm D call. V lost 0 bases, J lost 5 bases, and 8 bases lay in between. Germline CDR1 is LNHNV and CDR2 is YYDKDF (reference sequence). This CDR3 region has 13 residues. The CDR3 sequence is CATSRDMGNEQYF. CDR3 DNA: TGTGCCACCAGCAGAGATATGGGCAACGAGCAGTACTTC.

This clone was seen just once. The gene calls are TRBV2 and TRBJ1-1; D ambiguous. Germline-derived CDR1 and CDR2 are SNHLY and FYNNEI. Trimming removed 3 bases from V and 4 bases from J, with 6 bases in between. The CDR3 length is 12 residues. The CDR3 is CASSEGFTEAFF. CDR3 in DNA: TGTGCCAGCAGTGAGGGGTTCACTGAAGCTTTCTTT. The entire variable domain, with the rest obtained from reference TRBV2 and TRBJ1-1, is as follows: EPEVTQTPSHQVTQMGQEVILRCVPISNHLYFYWYRQILGQKVEFLVSFYNNEISEKSEIFDDQFSVERPDGSNFTLKIRSTKLEDSAMYFCASSEGFTEAFFGQGTRLTVV.

J is TRBJ1-2 and V is TRBV4-2, with D possibly TRBD1 on 6 matching bases. CDR1 is LGHNA, CDR2 YNFKEQ, per germline. The CDR3 totals 14 residues. The V end lost 2 bases, the J end lost 5 bases, and 12 bases lay between the germline ends. CDR3: CASSQKGGSYGYTF. In DNA form, the CDR3 reads TGTGCCAGCAGCCAAAAGGGGGGATCGTATGGCTACACCTTC.

This chain uses TRBV7-2 with TRBJ2-2; no firm D call. The CDR3 totals 14 residues. Trimming left V 1 base short and J 4 bases short, with 7 bases between. CDR1 is SGHTA, CDR2 FQGNSA, per germline. The CDR3 is CASSLGRATGELFF. DNA of the CDR3: TGTGCCAGCAGCTTAGGACGGGCCACCGGGGAGCTGTTTTTT.

V is TRBV28 and J is TRBJ2-3, with 9 bases fitting TRBD2. Germline V CDR1 and CDR2: MDHEN, SYDVKM. The CDR3 totals 17 residues. J gave up 0 bases and V 3 bases, and 7 bases lay outside the gene matches. CDR3 residues: CASSFLREGQSTDTQYF. As DNA, the CDR3 is TGTGCCAGCAGTTTTCTGCGGGAGGGCCAAAGCACAGATACGCAGTATTTT. The whole variable domain, remainder taken from reference TRBV28 and TRBJ2-3, is DVKVTQSSRYLVKRTGEKVFLECVQDMDHENMFWYRQDPGLGLRLIYFSYDVKMKEKGDIPEGYSVSREKKERFSLILESASTNQTSMYLCASSFLREGQSTDTQYFGPGTRLTVL.

V gene TRBV28 combines with J gene TRBJ1-4; D is unclear. The CDR3 totals 14 residues. From germline, CDR1 is MDHEN and CDR2 SYDVKM. Trimming removed 8 bases from V and 8 bases from J, with 18 bases in between. The DNA for the CDR3 is TGTGCCAGCGCTAGTAGAGGTTTCGCCGAAAAACTGTTTTTT. Amino acids: CASASRGFAEKLFF.

The chain recombines TRBV28 with TRBJ2-2, with D perhaps TRBD2 (5 bases). The CDR3 covers 15 residues. Trimming left V 5 bases short and J 0 bases short, with 10 bases between. Germline V gene data show CDR1 as MDHEN and CDR2 as SYDVKM. CDR3 protein: CASSPPGTNTGELFF. The DNA for the CDR3 is TGTGCCAGCAGTCCCCCGGGAACGAACACCGGGGAGCTGTTTTTT.

The J gene is TRBJ2-7, the V gene TRBV27, with unresolved D. Germline assignment: CDR1 MNHEY and CDR2 SMNVEV (reference sequence). The CDR3 consists of 13 residues. Trimming removed 4 bases from V and 5 bases from J, with 12 bases in between. CDR3 loop: CASSSNRDNEQYF. Here the CDR3 DNA reads TGTGCCAGCAGTTCCAACAGAGACAACGAGCAGTACTTC.

The gene calls are TRBV7-9 and TRBJ1-1; 7 bases agree with TRBD1. CDR3 length: 15 residues. Germline-derived CDR1 and CDR2 are SEHNR and FQNEAQ (reference sequence). V lost 2 bases and J lost 5; bases outside the gene matches: 8. In DNA, the CDR3 is TGTGCCAGCAGCTTACCGCCCAGGGGGGGGACTGAAGCTTTCTTT. Amino acid sequence: CASSLPPRGGTEAFF.

V gene TRBV27 combines with J gene TRBJ2-3; possibly TRBD2 for D (6 bases). This CDR3 region has 14 residues. Trimming stripped 3 bases from V and 2 bases from J, with 9 bases between. Germline-derived CDR1 and CDR2 are MNHEY and SMNVEV (reference sequence). This CDR3 is CASSFRDFTDTQYF. CDR3 nucleotide sequence: TGTGCCAGCAGTTTCCGGGACTTCACAGATACGCAGTATTTT.

This clone was detected only a few times. This rearrangement joins TRBV18 to TRBJ2-2, with D perhaps assigned TRBD1 or TRBD2 (5 bases each). The CDR3 extends over 15 amino acids. Trimming stripped 0 bases from V and 6 bases from J, with 11 bases between. Germline loops: CDR1 KGHSH, CDR2 LQKENI. CDR3 region: CASSPPGVDPGELFF. CDR3 nucleotide sequence: TGTGCCAGCTCACCACCGGGGGTGGACCCCGGGGAGCTGTTTTTT.

V gene TRBV18 combines with J gene TRBJ2-5, with 7 bases aligning to TRBD2. J lost 5 bases, V lost 3 bases, and 12 bases had no gene match. The CDR3 is made up of 16 amino acids. Germline V gives CDR1 KGHSH, CDR2 LQKENI. CDR3 amino acids: CASSPLKTSQAETQYF. CDR3 coding DNA: TGTGCCAGCTCACCCTTGAAGACTAGCCAGGCCGAGACCCAGTACTTC.

The chain uses TRBV4-3 and TRBJ2-5, with 9 bases that match TRBD1. The CDR3 consists of 15 residues. Germline values: CDR1 LGHNA, CDR2 YSLEER. V shed 5 bases and J 5 bases; nucleotides not matched to a gene: 9. The CDR3 protein is CASSGTDRGWETQYF. DNA of the CDR3: TGCGCCAGCAGCGGCACCGACAGGGGGTGGGAGACCCAGTACTTC.

V is TRBV28 and J is TRBJ2-7, with TRBD1 matching 10 bases. V shed 3 bases, J shed 4 bases, and the junction held 3 bases outside the gene matches. This CDR3 comprises 14 residues. Germline assignment: CDR1 MDHEN and CDR2 SYDVKM. The CDR3 coding sequence is TGTGCCAGCAGTTTGACAGGGGGCGTATACGAGCAGTACTTC. It encodes CASSLTGGVYEQYF.

This sequence joins TRBV13 and TRBJ2-1; 12 bases line up with TRBD2. CDR1 is PRHDT and CDR2 is FYEKMQ in the germline V gene (reference sequence). J lost 8 bases, V lost 5 bases, and 16 bases had no gene match. The CDR3 loop spans 18 amino acids. The CDR3 sequence is CASSLPLPTSGSVDEQFF. CDR3 DNA: TGTGCCAGCAGCCTACCCCTACCGACTAGCGGGAGTGTCGATGAGCAGTTCTTC.

In its sample, this clone was seen a few times. The gene calls are TRBV5-1 and TRBJ2-7; maybe TRBD1 (6 bases). V gave up 2 bases and J gave up 1 base, with 16 bases separating them. CDR3 length: 16 amino acids. Germline assignment: CDR1 SGHRS and CDR2 YFSETQ. The DNA of the CDR3 is TGCGCCAGCAGCTTAGTAACCGACAGGTTTTCCTACGAGCAGTACTTC. Its translation: CASSLVTDRFSYEQYF. Combining the CDR3 with reference TRBV5-1 and TRBJ2-7 gives the whole variable domain KAGVTQTPRYLIKTRGQQVTLSCSPISGHRSVSWYQQTPGQGLQFLFEYFSETQRNKGNFPGRFSGRQFSNSRSEMNVSTLELGDSALYLCASSLVTDRFSYEQYFGPGTRLTVT.

V is TRBV5-1 and J is TRBJ2-2; D might be TRBD2 (6 bases). Germline V CDR1 and CDR2: SGHRS, YFSETQ. Trimming took off 3 bases at V and 1 base at J, with 10 bases between the two ends. This CDR3 spans 15 amino acids. DNA for the CDR3: TGCGCCAGCAGCTCCCACGGGGGGAACACCGGGGAGCTGTTTTTT. This codes for CASSSHGGNTGELFF.

V and J are TRBV6-6 and TRBJ1-5, with unresolved D. CDR1 and CDR2 from the germline V gene are MNHNY and SVGAGI (reference sequence). Deletions cut 8 bases from V and 4 bases from J, with 18 bases between. CDR3 size: 15 residues. The CDR3 region has the DNA TGTGCCAGCGGATCCCGAAGGTTTGGGAATCAGCCCCAGCATTTT. This sequence encodes CASGSRRFGNQPQHF.